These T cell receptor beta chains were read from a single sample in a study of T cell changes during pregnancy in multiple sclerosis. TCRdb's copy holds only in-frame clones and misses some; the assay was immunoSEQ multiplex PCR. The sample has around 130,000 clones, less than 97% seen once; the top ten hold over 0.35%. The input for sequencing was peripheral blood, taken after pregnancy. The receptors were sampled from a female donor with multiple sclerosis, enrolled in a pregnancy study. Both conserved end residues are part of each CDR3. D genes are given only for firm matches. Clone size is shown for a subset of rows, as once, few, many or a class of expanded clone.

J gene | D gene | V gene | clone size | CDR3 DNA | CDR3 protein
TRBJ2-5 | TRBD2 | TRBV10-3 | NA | TGTGCCAAACACCCCGTAGGGAGGGGCCAAGAGACCCAGTACTTC | CAKHPVGRGQETQYF
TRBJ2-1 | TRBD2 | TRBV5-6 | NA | TGTGCCAGCAGCTCAGTCGCCGGGACTAGTGTTGAGCAGTTCTTC | CASSSVAGTSVEQFF
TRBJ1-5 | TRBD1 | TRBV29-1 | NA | TGCAGCGTTTACACAGGGGGAGGTCAGCCCCAGCATTTT | CSVYTGGGQPQHF
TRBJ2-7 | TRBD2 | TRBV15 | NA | TGTGCCACCAGCAGACCTGGGACTAGCGGCTACGAGCAGTACTTC | CATSRPGTSGYEQYF
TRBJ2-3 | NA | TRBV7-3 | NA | TGTGCCAGCAGCCACTCTATTGGGCGGGATGGCACAGATACGCAGTATTTT | CASSHSIGRDGTDTQYF
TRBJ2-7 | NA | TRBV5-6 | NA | TGTGCCAGCAGCCGAGGTAGAGTCGCCTATTTGTCCTACGAGCAGTACTTC | CASSRGRVAYLSYEQYF
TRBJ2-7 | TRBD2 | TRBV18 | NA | TGTGCCAGTCGACCCGGGGCGGGAGTAGGGGAGCAGTACTTC | CASRPGAGVGEQYF
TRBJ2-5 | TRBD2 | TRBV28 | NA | TGTGCCAGCAGGACAATAGCGGGAGTCTTGGAGACCCAGTACTTC | CASRTIAGVLETQYF
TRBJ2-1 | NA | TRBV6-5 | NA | TGTGCCAGCAGCGTTGGACAGTTTATGGGCAATGAGCAGTTCTTC | CASSVGQFMGNEQFF
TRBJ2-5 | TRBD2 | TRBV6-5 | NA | TGTGCCAGCAGACTCGCGGGAGGCGAGACCCAGTACTTC | CASRLAGGETQYF
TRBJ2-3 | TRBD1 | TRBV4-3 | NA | TGCGCCAGCAGCCGGAGGGACAGGGCGGGTTCAGATACGCAGTATTTT | CASSRRDRAGSDTQYF
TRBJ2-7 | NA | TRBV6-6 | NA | TGTGCCAGCAGTTACGTCCGGTCAAGCTCCTACGAGCAGTACTTC | CASSYVRSSSYEQYF
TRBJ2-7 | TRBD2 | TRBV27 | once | TGTGCCAGCAGTCCCCTGGGTTTCTTTGGGAGGGGAAACTACGAGCAGTACTTC | CASSPLGFFGRGNYEQYF
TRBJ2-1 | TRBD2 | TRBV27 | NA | TGTGCCAGCGCCTGGGGGACTAGCTACGGTGAGCAGTTCTTC | CASAWGTSYGEQFF
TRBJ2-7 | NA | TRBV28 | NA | TGTGCCAGCGTGGTACAGCCTGGCTACGAGCAGTACTTC | CASVVQPGYEQYF
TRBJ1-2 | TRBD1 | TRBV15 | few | TGTGCCACCAGCCGGGACAGGGTGTATGGCTACACCTTC | CATSRDRVYGYTF
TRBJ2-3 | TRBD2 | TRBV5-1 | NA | TGCGCCAGCACCGAACTAGCGGCCCCAGATACGCAGTATTTT | CASTELAAPDTQYF
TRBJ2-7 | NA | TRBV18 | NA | TGTGCCAGCTCACAGGGGTCGGACTACGAGCAGTACTTC | CASSQGSDYEQYF
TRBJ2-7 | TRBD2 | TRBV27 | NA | TGTGCCAGCCAGGACCCTAGCGGGAGCTCCTACGAGCAGTACTTC | CASQDPSGSSYEQYF
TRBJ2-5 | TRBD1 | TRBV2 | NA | TGTGCCAGCAGTGAGAGGGGACAGGGTACAGAGACCCAGTACTTC | CASSERGQGTETQYF
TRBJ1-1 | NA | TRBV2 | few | TGTGCCAGCAAGGGGAAGCAGGAAGCTTTCTTT | CASKGKQEAFF
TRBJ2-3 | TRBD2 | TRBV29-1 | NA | TGCAGCGTCTCACCGGGACTAGCGAACACAGATACGCAGTATTTT | CSVSPGLANTDTQYF
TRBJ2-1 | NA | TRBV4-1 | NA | TGCGCCAGCAGCCAGGGACAAACAAACAATGAGCAGTTCTTC | CASSQGQTNNEQFF
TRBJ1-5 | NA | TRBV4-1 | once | TGCGCCAGCAGCCAAGATAGAACCTTGCGGAAGCCCCAGCATTTT | CASSQDRTLRKPQHF
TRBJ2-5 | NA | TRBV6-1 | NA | TGTGCCAGCAGTGATGGGTGGGGGCCGGGAGAGACCCAGTACTTC | CASSDGWGPGETQYF
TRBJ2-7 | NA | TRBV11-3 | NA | TGTGCCAGCAGCTTAGAGAGGACTGCCGAGCAGTACTTC | CASSLERTAEQYF
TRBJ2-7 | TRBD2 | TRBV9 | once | TGTGCCAGCAGCGACGGACTAGCGGGAGTCTCGGATGGTGACTACGAGCAGTACTTC | CASSDGLAGVSDGDYEQYF
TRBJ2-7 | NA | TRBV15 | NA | TGTGCCACCAGCAGAGATGTCCCAGGGGGGACCTACGAGCAGTACTTC | CATSRDVPGGTYEQYF
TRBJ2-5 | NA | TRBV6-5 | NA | TGTGCCAGTCAAGGAGTAGGGAGGCAAGAGACCCAGTACTTC | CASQGVGRQETQYF
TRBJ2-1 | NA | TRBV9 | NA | TGTGCCAGCAGGGCCGGGAGTGGGGTCAATGAGCAGTTCTTC | CASRAGSGVNEQFF
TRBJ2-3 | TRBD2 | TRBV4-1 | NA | TGCGCCAGCAGCCAACCGGGACTAGCGGGACTATATACGCAGTATTTT | CASSQPGLAGLYTQYF
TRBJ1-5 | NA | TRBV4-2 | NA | TGTGCCAGCAGCGAGAACTCGCCTAGGAGGGGCCATCAGCCCCAGCATTTT | CASSENSPRRGHQPQHF
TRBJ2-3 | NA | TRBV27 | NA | TGTGCCAGCAGGAAGGGACTTACGCAGTATTTT | CASRKGLTQYF
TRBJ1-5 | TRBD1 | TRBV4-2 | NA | TGTGCCAGCAGCCAAGAGGGGGACAGGGCTCAGCCCCAGCATTTT | CASSQEGDRAQPQHF
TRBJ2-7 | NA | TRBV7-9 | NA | TGTGCCAGCAGCTTCAACAGGGATGTCGGCTCCTACGAGCAGTACTTC | CASSFNRDVGSYEQYF
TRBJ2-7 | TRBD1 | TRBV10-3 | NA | TGTGCCATCAGTGTATCCGGGACAGCCTCCTACGAGCAGTACTTC | CAISVSGTASYEQYF
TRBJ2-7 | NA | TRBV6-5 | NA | TGTGCCAGCAGTTACAGCGCCCGGGGGTACGAGCAGTACTTC | CASSYSARGYEQYF
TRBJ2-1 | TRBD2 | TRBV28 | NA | TGTGCCAGCAGTTCAGCAAGGGGAGGGAGCGGGAGGGCACCTGAGCAGTTCTTC | CASSSARGGSGRAPEQFF
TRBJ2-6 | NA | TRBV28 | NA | TGTGCCAGCAGATCACCCCTGGGCGGCGGGTCTGGGGCCAACGTCCTGACTTTC | CASRSPLGGGSGANVLTF
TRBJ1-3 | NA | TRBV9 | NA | TGTGCCAGCAGTATCCTCGACGCACGCACGACAGGAAACACCATATATTTT | CASSILDARTTGNTIYF
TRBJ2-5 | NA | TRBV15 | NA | TGTGCCACCAGCAGTAGAGCGGTGTCTCCGGGGACCCAGTACTTC | CATSSRAVSPGTQYF
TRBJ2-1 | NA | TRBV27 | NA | TGTGCCAGCAGCTCGGACGCGGGGGAGCAGTTCTTC | CASSSDAGEQFF
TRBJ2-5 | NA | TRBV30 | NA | TGTGCCTGGAGTGATGGCGGGGAGACCCAGTACTTC | CAWSDGGETQYF
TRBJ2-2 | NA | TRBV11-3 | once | TGTGCCAGCAGCTCAGACGGGACACTAAAGACCGGGGAGCTGTTTTTT | CASSSDGTLKTGELFF
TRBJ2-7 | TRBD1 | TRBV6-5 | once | TGTGCCAGCACTCCCGGACAGGGTGCCGACTACGAGCAGTACTTC | CASTPGQGADYEQYF
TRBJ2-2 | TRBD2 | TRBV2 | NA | TGTGCCAGCACGGGTAGCGGGGGACCATACACCGGGGAGCTGTTTTTT | CASTGSGGPYTGELFF
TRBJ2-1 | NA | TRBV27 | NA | TGTGCCAGCAGTCCACTCATCGCGTTCGCCTACAATGAGCAGTTCTTC | CASSPLIAFAYNEQFF
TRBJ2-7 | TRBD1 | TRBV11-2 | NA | TGTGCCAGCAGCCGACAGGGACAGAACTACGAGCAGTACTTC | CASSRQGQNYEQYF
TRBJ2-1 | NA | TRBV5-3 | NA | TGTGCCAGAAGCTTGCGATGTAAGCGGGACACCTACAATGAGCAGTTCTTC | CARSLRCKRDTYNEQFF
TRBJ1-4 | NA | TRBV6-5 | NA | TGTGCCAGCAGACCCTTCAGGGGCCACGATGAAAAACTGTTTTTT | CASRPFRGHDEKLFF
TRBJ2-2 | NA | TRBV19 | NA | TGTGCCAGTAACATACAGGGAAAGCGAAGCGGGGAGCTGTTTTTT | CASNIQGKRSGELFF
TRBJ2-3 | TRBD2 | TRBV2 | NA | TGTGCCAGCAGTGAAATAAGCGGGGGGACCTCTACGCAGTATTTT | CASSEISGGTSTQYF
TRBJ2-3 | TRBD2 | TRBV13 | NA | TGTGCCAGCAGCTCCACGAACCTTCTAGCGGGAGGAATTGATACGCAGTATTTT | CASSSTNLLAGGIDTQYF
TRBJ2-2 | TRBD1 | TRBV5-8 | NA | TGTGCCAGCAGCCCGGGACAGGGGGCCGCGAACACCGGGGAGCTGTTTTTT | CASSPGQGAANTGELFF